One sample yielded the 24 T cell receptor beta chains listed below, sequenced in a study of OX40 agonist ivuxolimab in advanced cancers. Sequenced by immunoSEQ multiplex PCR; TCRdb stores in-frame clones only, minus some. The sample holds tens of thousands of clones, over 75% seen once. Material: CD4+ or CD8+ T cells sorted from blood, obtained in a trial of the OX40 agonist ivuxolimab. Receptors originate from an adult with an advanced solid tumor such as melanoma, head and neck, liver or kidney cancer.

V gene TRBV19 combines with J gene TRBJ1-1; D is unresolved. The CDR3 has 13 residues. Germline V gives CDR1 LNHDA, CDR2 SQIVND (reference sequence). V lost 4 bases and J lost 4, with 10 bases in between. CDR3: CASSNFESTEAFF. The CDR3 nucleotides are TGTGCCAGTAGTAACTTTGAGAGCACTGAAGCTTTCTTT.

This sequence joins TRBV6-5 and TRBJ1-1; 9 bases are a match to TRBD1. CDR1 is MNHEY and CDR2 is SVGAGI in the germline V gene. The CDR3 is made up of 15 amino acids. Losses at the gene ends were 0 bases for V and 7 bases for J; bases not matched to a gene: 6. This chain's CDR3 is CASSYSDRGVYEAFF. The CDR3, as DNA: TGTGCCAGCAGTTACTCGGACAGGGGCGTATATGAAGCTTTCTTT.

V and J are TRBV10-3 and TRBJ1-1; 7 nucleotides agree with TRBD1. Per the germline V gene, CDR1 is ENHRY and CDR2 is SYGVKD. With 5 bases clipped from V and 6 bases from J, the junction kept 6 bases outside the gene matches. The CDR3 extends over 13 amino acids. The CDR3 sequence: CAISSGGGPEAFF. As DNA, the CDR3 is TGTGCCATCAGTTCAGGGGGGGGCCCTGAAGCTTTCTTT.

J is TRBJ1-1 and V is TRBV27, with D uncertain. Trimming pared 0 bases from V and 1 base from J, leaving 6 bases between. CDR1 MNHEY and CDR2 SMNVEV come from the germline V gene (reference sequence). This CDR3 is built from 14 residues. CDR3 in DNA: TGTGCCAGCAGTTTATCGTCGAGGAACACTGAAGCTTTCTTT. Translated, it gives CASSLSSRNTEAFF.

This clone appeared once. The chain carries TRBV4-3 and TRBJ2-7, with no clear D. Germline loops: CDR1 LGHNA, CDR2 YSLEER. V lost 0 bases and J lost 0, with 6 bases in between. CDR3 length equals 14 residues. In DNA, the CDR3 is TGCGCCAGCAGCCAAGATTACAGCTCCTACGAGCAGTACTTC. Translated, it gives CASSQDYSSYEQYF.

The rearrangement uses TRBV27 and TRBJ1-2; TRBD1 might be the D (5 bases). V gave up 1 base and J gave up 0 bases, with 9 bases separating them. Germline V lookup: CDR1 MNHEY, CDR2 SMNVEV (reference sequence). The CDR3 spans 15 residues. In nucleotides, the CDR3 is TGTGCCAGCAGTTTATACCCAGGGACTAACTATGGCTACACCTTC. It is translated as CASSLYPGTNYGYTF.

The chain uses TRBV9 and TRBJ2-1; 9 positions agree with TRBD1. CDR1 and CDR2 from the germline V gene are SGDLS and YYNGEE. V trimming: 3 bases; J trimming: 7 bases; junction bases outside the gene matches: 5. This CDR3 has 14 amino acids. The CDR3 sequence is CASSEWTGDNEQFF. Here the CDR3 DNA reads TGTGCCAGCAGCGAATGGACAGGGGATAATGAGCAGTTCTTC.

The J gene is TRBJ2-7, the V gene TRBV6-5, with D possibly being TRBD1 (5 bases). The ends were cut back, 7 bases at V and 2 bases at J, with 18 bases in the middle. CDR1 is MNHEY, CDR2 SVGAGI, per germline. CDR3 length: 15 amino acids. The CDR3 nucleotides are TGTGCCAGCACCCTCAAGGACATGGGGACCTACGAGCAGTACTTC. Protein: CASTLKDMGTYEQYF.

The chain couples TRBV6-5 to TRBJ1-5; 8 positions agree with TRBD1. The CDR3 is made up of 15 amino acids. V lost 0 bases to trimming and J lost 6 bases; unmatched junction nucleotides: 4. Germline V gene lookup returns CDR1 MNHEY and CDR2 SVGAGI. The CDR3 coding sequence is TGTGCCAGCAGTTACTCGACAGGGGACCGTCAGCCCCAGCATTTT. Its translation: CASSYSTGDRQPQHF.

The chain has TRBV7-9 and TRBJ2-7; D is uncertain. The CDR3 runs to 14 residues. The V and J ends lost 4 bases and 1 base respectively, with 11 bases between them. Germline assignment: CDR1 SEHNR and CDR2 FQNEAQ (reference sequence). The CDR3 sequence is CASSSIGRSYEQYF. In DNA form, the CDR3 reads TGTGCCAGCAGCTCCATCGGACGGTCCTACGAGCAGTACTTC.

The V and J genes are TRBV5-6 and TRBJ1-1; D unresolved. Trimming removed 5 bases from V and 6 bases from J, with 11 bases in between. This CDR3 spans 12 amino acids. Looked up from germline, CDR1 is SGHDT and CDR2 is YYEEEE. CDR3 nucleotides: TGTGCCAGCAGTTCTGATCAGCCTGAAGCTTTCTTT. It translates to CASSSDQPEAFF.

A few counts support this clone. This chain connects TRBV6-5 to TRBJ2-5; tentatively, D is TRBD1 (5 bases). The CDR3 loop spans 14 amino acids. Trimming shortened V by 5 bases and J by 5 bases, and 15 bases separated the two germline ends. Germline V CDR1 and CDR2: MNHEY, SVGAGI. CDR3 DNA: TGTGCCAGCAGTCAGGGTAGTTCTGGGGAGACCCAGTACTTC. Amino acids: CASSQGSSGETQYF.

This clone was found once. One junction end does not reproduce the germline sequence, and a read error may be involved. The rearrangement uses TRBV7-3 and TRBJ2-1; D possibly corresponds to TRBD1 (6 bases). Germline CDR1 and CDR2: SGHTA and FQGTGA. This CDR3 comprises 12 residues. CDR3 bases: TGTGCCAGCAGCCTAACAGGGAATGAGCAGTTCTTC. Its protein is CASSLTGNEQFF.

The chain has TRBV9 and TRBJ2-3; TRBD2 might be the D (6 bases). Trimming stripped 0 bases from V and 5 bases from J, with 13 bases between. The germline V gene has CDR1 SGDLS and CDR2 YYNGEE. CDR3 length: 15 residues. As DNA, the CDR3 is TGTGCCAGCAGCGTAGTTGGCGGGGCCGGAGATACGCAGTATTTT. This encodes CASSVVGGAGDTQYF.

V is TRBV9 and J is TRBJ1-5; D may be TRBD1 (6 bases). Trimming pared 3 bases from V and 1 base from J, leaving 11 bases between. Germline V gene data show CDR1 as SGDLS and CDR2 as YYNGEE. The CDR3 length is 15 residues. CDR3 DNA: TGTGCCAGCAGCGAGGGGGGGATGAGCAATCAGCCCCAGCATTTT. It codes for CASSEGGMSNQPQHF.

The chain couples TRBV6-5 to TRBJ2-7; D tentatively fits TRBD1 or TRBD2 (5 bases each). Between the trimmed V and J ends, which lost 2 bases and 3 bases, there was a span of 11 bases. Germline-derived CDR1 and CDR2 are MNHEY and SVGAGI. This CDR3 is built from 14 residues. This chain's CDR3 is CASSYGTSIYEQYF. The CDR3 DNA is TGTGCCAGCAGTTACGGGACGTCTATCTACGAGCAGTACTTC.

J is TRBJ2-1 and V is TRBV19; D may correspond to TRBD1 or TRBD2 (6 bases each). Germline V CDR1 and CDR2: LNHDA, SQIVND (reference sequence). V dropped 10 bases and J dropped 4 bases, with 17 bases sitting between them. The CDR3 extends over 14 amino acids. CDR3 in DNA: TGTGCCATCGCCAAGACGGGGGCTTACAATGAGCAGTTCTTC. Encoded protein: CAIAKTGAYNEQFF.

With regard to this clone: No conserved phenylalanine or tryptophan ends this CDR3, so it is likely a read error. Because the CDR3's place on the DNA is in doubt, the DNA is left out and the CDR3 is given as listed by TCRdb. The V call is TRBV21-1, the J call TRBJ2-3; TRBD1, the table's D call, lacks a check against the DNA. TRBV21-1 is assigned pseudogene status. The CDR3 is 10 residues long, counting both termini. CDR3 region: CASSKVRMGR.

V and J are TRBV6-4 and TRBJ2-1; maybe TRBD2 (5 bases). CDR1 is MRHNA, CDR2 SNTAGT, per germline. This CDR3 is 15 amino acids long. V lost 6 bases to trimming and J lost 0 bases, with 12 bases between them. The CDR3 loop is CASSQLGNSYNEQFF. The CDR3 nucleotides are TGTGCCAGCAGCCAACTCGGGAACTCCTACAATGAGCAGTTCTTC.

The V gene is TRBV11-2, the J gene TRBJ2-1, with TRBD2 matching over 11 bases. This CDR3 has 16 amino acids. V was pared by 5 bases and J by 1 base, with 4 bases of the junction left unmatched. Germline assignment: CDR1 SGHAT and CDR2 FQNNGV. CDR3 residues: CASSPGTSGSYNEQFF. The CDR3 DNA follows: TGTGCCAGCAGCCCAGGGACTAGCGGATCCTACAATGAGCAGTTCTTC. The whole variable domain, filled in from reference TRBV11-2 and TRBJ2-1, reads EAGVAQSPRYKIIEKRQSVAFWCNPISGHATLYWYQQILGQGPKLLIQFQNNGVVDDSQLPKDRFSAERLKGVDSTLKIQPAKLEDSAVYLCASSPGTSGSYNEQFFGPGTRLTVL.

This sequence joins TRBV6-5 and TRBJ2-7, with unresolved D. The CDR3 is made up of 14 amino acids. Germline V lookup: CDR1 MNHEY, CDR2 SVGAGI. The V end was cut by 2 bases, the J end by 1 base, with 9 bases between. CDR3 in amino acids: CASSYGRLSYEQYF. DNA of the CDR3: TGTGCCAGCAGTTACGGACGTCTGTCCTACGAGCAGTACTTC.

This chain joins TRBV27 and TRBJ2-7; D gene uncertain. CDR1 is MNHEY, CDR2 SMNVEV, per germline (reference sequence). The CDR3 has 13 residues. Trimming removed 6 bases from V and 0 bases from J, with 9 bases in between. The CDR3 bases are TGTGCCAGCAGGCCGCTAGGCTCCTACGAGCAGTACTTC. Translating gives CASRPLGSYEQYF.

This clone has more than one count but fewer than ten. The genes are TRBV4-1 and TRBJ2-1, with D maybe TRBD1 (7 bases). From germline, CDR1 is MGHRA and CDR2 YSYEKL. The V and J ends lost 6 bases and 6 bases respectively, with 12 bases between them. CDR3 length: 13 residues. CDR3 amino acids: CASSQGGINEQFF. Here the CDR3 DNA reads TGCGCCAGCAGTCAGGGGGGTATCAATGAGCAGTTCTTC.

The chain combines TRBV6-5 with TRBJ1-1, with D unclear. This CDR3 comprises 15 residues. V was cut by 6 bases and J by 5 bases, with 19 bases left in between. The germline CDR1 and CDR2 sequences are MNHEY and SVGAGI. The CDR3, as DNA: TGTGCCAGCAGCCTTTACGGCGCACGAAGGACTGAAGCTTTCTTT. Residues: CASSLYGARRTEAFF.